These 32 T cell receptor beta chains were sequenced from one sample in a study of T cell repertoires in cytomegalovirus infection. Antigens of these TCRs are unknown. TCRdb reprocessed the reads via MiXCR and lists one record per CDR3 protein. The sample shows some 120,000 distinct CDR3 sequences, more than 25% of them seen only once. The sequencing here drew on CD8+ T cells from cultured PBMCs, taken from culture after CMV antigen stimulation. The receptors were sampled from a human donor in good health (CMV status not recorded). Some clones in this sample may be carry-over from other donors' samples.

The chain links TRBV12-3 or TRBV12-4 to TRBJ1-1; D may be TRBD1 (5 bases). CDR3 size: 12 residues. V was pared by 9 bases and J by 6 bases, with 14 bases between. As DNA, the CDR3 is TGTGCCAGTTCCAATGGGGCCCCTGAAGCTTTCTTT. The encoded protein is CASSNGAPEAFF.

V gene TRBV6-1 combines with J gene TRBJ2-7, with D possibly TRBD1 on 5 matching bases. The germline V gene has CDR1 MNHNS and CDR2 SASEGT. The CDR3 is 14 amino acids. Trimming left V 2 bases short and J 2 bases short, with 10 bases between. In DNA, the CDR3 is TGTGCCAGCAGTGAACAGGGCGGCACCTACGAGCAGTACTTC. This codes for CASSEQGGTYEQYF.

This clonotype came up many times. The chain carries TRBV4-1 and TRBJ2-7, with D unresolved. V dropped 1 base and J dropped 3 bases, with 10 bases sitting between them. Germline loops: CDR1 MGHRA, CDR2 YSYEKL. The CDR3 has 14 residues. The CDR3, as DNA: TGCGCCAGCAGCCAAGCCGCCAGCAACTACGAGCAGTACTTC. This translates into CASSQAASNYEQYF.

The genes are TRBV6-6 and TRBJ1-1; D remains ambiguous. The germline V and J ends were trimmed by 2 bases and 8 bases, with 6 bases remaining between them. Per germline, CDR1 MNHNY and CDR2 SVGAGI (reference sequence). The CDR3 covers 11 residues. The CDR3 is CASSYPPEAFF. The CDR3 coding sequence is TGTGCCAGCAGTTACCCGCCCGAAGCTTTCTTT.

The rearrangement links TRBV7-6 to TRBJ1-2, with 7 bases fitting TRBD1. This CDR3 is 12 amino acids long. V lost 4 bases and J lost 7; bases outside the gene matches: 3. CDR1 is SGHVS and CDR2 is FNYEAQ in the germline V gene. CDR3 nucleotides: TGTGCCAGCAGCTCGACAGGGCTTGGCTACACCTTC. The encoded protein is CASSSTGLGYTF.

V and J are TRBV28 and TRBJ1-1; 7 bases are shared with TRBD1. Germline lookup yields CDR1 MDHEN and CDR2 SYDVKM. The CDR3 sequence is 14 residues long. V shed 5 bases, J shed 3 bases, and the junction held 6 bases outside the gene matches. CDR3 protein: CASSILGTDTEAFF. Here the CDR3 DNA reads TGTGCCAGCAGTATCCTCGGGACAGACACTGAAGCTTTCTTT. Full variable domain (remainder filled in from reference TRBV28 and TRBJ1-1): DVKVTQSSRYLVKRTGEKVFLECVQDMDHENMFWYRQDPGLGLRLIYFSYDVKMKEKGDIPEGYSVSREKKERFSLILESASTNQTSMYLCASSILGTDTEAFFGQGTRLTVV.

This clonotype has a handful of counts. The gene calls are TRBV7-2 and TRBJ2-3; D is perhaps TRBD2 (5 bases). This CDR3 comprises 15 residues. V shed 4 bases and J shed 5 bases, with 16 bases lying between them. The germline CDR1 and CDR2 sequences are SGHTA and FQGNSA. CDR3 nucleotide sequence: TGTGCCAGCAGCTCTACCCCGGGGAGTATAGATACGCAGTATTTT. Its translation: CASSSTPGSIDTQYF.

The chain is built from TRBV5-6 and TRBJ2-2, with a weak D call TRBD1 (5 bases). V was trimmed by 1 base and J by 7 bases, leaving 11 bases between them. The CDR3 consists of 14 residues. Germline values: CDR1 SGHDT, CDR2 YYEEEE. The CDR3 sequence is CASSLTTGVGELFF. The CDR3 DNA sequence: TGTGCCAGCAGCTTGACCACAGGTGTCGGGGAGCTGTTTTTT.

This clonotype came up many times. The CDR3 here is CASTPGGVSTEAFF. Written as DNA, the CDR3 is TGTGCCAGCACACCAGGGGGAGTTTCCACTGAAGCTTTCTTT. V and J are TRBV6-1 and TRBJ1-1, with 7 positions matching TRBD1. Germline V gene lookup returns CDR1 MNHNS and CDR2 SASEGT. J gave up 4 bases and V 7 bases, and 9 bases lay outside the gene matches. The CDR3 totals 14 residues.

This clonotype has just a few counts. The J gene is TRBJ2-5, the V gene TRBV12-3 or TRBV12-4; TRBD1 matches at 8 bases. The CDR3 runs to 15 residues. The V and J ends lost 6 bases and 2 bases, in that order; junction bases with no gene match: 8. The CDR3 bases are TGTGCCAGCAGCGGAGGGACAGGACGGCAAGAGACCCAGTACTTC. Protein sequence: CASSGGTGRQETQYF.

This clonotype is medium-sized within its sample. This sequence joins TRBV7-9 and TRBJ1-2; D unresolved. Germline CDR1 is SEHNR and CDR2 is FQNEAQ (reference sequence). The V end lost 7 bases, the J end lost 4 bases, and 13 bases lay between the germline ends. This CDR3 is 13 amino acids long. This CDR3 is CASKMEESYGYTF. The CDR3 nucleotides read TGTGCCAGCAAGATGGAAGAGAGCTATGGCTACACCTTC.

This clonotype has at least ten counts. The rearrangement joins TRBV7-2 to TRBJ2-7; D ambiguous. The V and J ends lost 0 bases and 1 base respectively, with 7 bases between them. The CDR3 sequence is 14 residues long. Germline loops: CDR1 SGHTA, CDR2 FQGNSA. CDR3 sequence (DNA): TGTGCCAGCAGCTTAGCCAGGCGTTCCTACGAGCAGTACTTC. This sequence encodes CASSLARRSYEQYF.

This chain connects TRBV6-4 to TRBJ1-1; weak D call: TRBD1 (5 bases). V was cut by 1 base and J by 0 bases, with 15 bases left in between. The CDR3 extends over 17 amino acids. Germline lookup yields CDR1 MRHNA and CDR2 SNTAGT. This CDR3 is CASSDFPYQGLNTEAFF. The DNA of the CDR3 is TGTGCCAGCAGTGACTTCCCCTACCAGGGTCTGAACACTGAAGCTTTCTTT.

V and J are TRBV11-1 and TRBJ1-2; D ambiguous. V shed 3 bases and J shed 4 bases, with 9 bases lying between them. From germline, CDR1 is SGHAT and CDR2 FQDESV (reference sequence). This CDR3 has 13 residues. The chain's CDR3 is CASSFPGGYGYTF. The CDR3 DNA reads TGTGCCAGCAGCTTCCCGGGTGGCTATGGCTACACCTTC.

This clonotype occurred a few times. The CDR3 DNA reads as TGTGCCAGCAGTTTCCCCGAAGCTACAGGGGTTTTATCTGGGGTGAGCTATGGCTACACCTTC. This sequence encodes CASSFPEATGVLSGVSYGYTF. The chain employs TRBV28 and TRBJ1-2; the match to TRBD1 covers 7 bases. The V gene's germline CDR1 is MDHEN and CDR2 SYDVKM. V lost 3 bases and J lost 4; bases outside the gene matches: 26. This CDR3 is 21 amino acids long.

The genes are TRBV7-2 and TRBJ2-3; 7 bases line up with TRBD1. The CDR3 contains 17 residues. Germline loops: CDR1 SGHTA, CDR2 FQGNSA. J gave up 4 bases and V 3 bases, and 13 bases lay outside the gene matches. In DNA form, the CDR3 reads TGTGCCAGCAGCTTTTTGTACGGGGACAGTGGGCCAGATACGCAGTATTTT. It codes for CASSFLYGDSGPDTQYF.

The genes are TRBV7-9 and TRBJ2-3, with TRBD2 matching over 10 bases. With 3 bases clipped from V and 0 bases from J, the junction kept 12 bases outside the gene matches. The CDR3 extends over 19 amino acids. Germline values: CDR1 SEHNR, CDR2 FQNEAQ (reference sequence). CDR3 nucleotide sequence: TGTGCCAGCAGCTTCAGAGTACTAGCGGGACCATCTAGCACAGATACGCAGTATTTT. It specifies CASSFRVLAGPSSTDTQYF.

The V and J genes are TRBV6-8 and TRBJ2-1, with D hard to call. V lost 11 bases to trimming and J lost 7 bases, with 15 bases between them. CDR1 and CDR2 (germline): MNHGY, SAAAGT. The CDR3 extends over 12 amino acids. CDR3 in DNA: TGTGCCGGTGCCGGGCGTGCAAATGAGCAGTTCTTC. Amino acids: CAGAGRANEQFF.

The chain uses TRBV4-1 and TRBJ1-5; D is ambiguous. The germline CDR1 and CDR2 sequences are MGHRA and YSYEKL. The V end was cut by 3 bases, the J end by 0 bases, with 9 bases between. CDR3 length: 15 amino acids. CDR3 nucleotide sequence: TGCGCCAGCAGCCATGTAGGCGGTAGCAATCAGCCCCAGCATTTT. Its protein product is CASSHVGGSNQPQHF.

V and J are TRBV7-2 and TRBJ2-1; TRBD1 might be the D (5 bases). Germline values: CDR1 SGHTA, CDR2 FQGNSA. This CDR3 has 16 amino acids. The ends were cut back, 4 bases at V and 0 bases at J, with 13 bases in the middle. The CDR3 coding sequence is TGTGCCAGCAGCTGGTGGGGCCCCCCCTCCTACAATGAGCAGTTCTTC. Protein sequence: CASSWWGPPSYNEQFF.

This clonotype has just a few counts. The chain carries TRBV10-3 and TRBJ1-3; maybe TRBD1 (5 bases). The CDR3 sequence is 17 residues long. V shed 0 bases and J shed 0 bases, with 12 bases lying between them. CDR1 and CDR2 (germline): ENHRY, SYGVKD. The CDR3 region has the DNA TGTGCCATCAGTGAGTCGGAGGGGATGAGCTCTGGAAACACCATATATTTT. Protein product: CAISESEGMSSGNTIYF.

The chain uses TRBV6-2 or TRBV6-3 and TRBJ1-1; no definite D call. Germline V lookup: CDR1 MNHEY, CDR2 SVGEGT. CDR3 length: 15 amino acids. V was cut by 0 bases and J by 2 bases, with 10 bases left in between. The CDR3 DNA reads TGTGCCAGCAGTTACTCCCCAGGTCCAAACACTGAAGCTTTCTTT. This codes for CASSYSPGPNTEAFF.

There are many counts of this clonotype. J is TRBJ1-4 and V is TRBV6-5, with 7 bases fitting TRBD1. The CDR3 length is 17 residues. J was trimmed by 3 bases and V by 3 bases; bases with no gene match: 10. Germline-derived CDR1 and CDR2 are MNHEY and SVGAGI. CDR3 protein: CASSYMSMGTANEKLFF. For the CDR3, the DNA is TGTGCCAGCAGTTATATGTCTATGGGGACAGCTAATGAAAAACTGTTTTTT.

The CDR3 nucleotides read TGTGCCAGCAGTTACTCCCGGGAGAGGGGGTACAATGAGCAGTTCTTC. Its translation is CASSYSRERGYNEQFF. This chain connects TRBV6-2 or TRBV6-3 to TRBJ2-1; D is possibly TRBD1 or TRBD2 (6 bases each). Per the germline V gene, CDR1 is MNHEY and CDR2 is SVGEGT. Between the trimmed V and J ends, which lost 0 bases and 4 bases, there was a span of 13 bases. The CDR3 runs 16 residues.

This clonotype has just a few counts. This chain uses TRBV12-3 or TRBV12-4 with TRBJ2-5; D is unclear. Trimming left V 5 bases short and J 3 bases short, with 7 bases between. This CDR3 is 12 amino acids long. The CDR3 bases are TGTGCCAGCAGTATGGGCAAAGAGACCCAGTACTTC. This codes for CASSMGKETQYF.

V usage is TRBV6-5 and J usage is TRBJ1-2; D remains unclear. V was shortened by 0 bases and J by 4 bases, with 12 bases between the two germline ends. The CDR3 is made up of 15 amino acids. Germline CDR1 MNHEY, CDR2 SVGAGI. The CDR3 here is CASSYSGSLSYGYTF. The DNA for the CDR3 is TGTGCCAGCAGTTACTCTGGCAGTTTGAGCTATGGCTACACCTTC.

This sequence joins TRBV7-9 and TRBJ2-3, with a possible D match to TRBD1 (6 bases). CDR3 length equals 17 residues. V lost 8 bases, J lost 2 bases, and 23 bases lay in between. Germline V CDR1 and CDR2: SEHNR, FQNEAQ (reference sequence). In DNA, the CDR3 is TGTGCCAGCCGACTTTCATATAGGCAGGGGAACACAGATACGCAGTATTTT. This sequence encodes CASRLSYRQGNTDTQYF. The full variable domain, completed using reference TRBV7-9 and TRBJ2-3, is DTGVSQNPRHKITKRGQNVTFRCDPISEHNRLYWYRQTLGQGPEFLTYFQNEAQLEKSRLLSDRFSAERPKGSFSTLEIQRTEQGDSAMYLCASRLSYRQGNTDTQYFGPGTRLTVL.

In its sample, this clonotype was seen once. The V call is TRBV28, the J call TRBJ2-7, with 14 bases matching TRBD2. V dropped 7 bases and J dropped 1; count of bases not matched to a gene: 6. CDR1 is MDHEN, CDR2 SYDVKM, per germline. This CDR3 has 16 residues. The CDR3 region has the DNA TGTGCCAGCACGTGGACTAGCGGGGGGCTTTCCTACGAGCAGTACTTC. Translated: CASTWTSGGLSYEQYF.

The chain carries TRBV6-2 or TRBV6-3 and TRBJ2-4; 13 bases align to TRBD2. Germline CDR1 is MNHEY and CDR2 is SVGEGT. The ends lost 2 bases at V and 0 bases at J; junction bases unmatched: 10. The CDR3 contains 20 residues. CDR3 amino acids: CASSYPGTSGEAQAKNIQYF. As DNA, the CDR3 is TGTGCCAGCAGTTACCCAGGGACTAGCGGGGAAGCCCAAGCCAAAAACATTCAGTACTTC.

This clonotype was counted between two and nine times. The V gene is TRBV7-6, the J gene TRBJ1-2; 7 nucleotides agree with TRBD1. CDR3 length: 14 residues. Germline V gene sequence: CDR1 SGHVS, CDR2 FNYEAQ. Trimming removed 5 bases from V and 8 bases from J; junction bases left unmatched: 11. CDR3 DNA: TGTGCCAGCAGCCAAAACAGGGGAGCGGAGGGCTACACCTTC. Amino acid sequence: CASSQNRGAEGYTF.

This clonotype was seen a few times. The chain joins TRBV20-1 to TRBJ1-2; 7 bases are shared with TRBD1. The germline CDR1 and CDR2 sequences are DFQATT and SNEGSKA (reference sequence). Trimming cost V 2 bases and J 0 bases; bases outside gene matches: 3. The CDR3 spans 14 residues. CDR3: CSARQGDSNYGYTF. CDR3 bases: TGCAGTGCTAGACAGGGGGATTCTAACTATGGCTACACCTTC.

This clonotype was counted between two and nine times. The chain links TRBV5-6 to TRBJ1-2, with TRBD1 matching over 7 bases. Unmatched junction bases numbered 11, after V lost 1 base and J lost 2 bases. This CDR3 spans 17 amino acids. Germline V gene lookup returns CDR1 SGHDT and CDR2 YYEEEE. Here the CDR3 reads CASSLIYGQEINYGYTF. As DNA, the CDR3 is TGTGCCAGCAGCTTGATTTACGGACAGGAGATAAACTATGGCTACACCTTC.